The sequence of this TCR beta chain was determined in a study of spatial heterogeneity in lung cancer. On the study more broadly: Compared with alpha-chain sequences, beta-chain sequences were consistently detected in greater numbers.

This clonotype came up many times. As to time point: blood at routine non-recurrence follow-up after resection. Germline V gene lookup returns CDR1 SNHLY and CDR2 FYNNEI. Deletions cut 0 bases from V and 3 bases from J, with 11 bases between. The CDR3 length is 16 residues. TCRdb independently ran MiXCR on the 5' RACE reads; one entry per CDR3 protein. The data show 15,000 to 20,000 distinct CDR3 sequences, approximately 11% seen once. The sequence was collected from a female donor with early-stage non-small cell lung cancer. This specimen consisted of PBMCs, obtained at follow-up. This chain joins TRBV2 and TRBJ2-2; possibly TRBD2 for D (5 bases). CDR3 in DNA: TGTGCCAGCAGTGAAGCAGACCCGAGGGACACCGGGGAGCTGTTTTTT. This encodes CASSEADPRDTGELFF.